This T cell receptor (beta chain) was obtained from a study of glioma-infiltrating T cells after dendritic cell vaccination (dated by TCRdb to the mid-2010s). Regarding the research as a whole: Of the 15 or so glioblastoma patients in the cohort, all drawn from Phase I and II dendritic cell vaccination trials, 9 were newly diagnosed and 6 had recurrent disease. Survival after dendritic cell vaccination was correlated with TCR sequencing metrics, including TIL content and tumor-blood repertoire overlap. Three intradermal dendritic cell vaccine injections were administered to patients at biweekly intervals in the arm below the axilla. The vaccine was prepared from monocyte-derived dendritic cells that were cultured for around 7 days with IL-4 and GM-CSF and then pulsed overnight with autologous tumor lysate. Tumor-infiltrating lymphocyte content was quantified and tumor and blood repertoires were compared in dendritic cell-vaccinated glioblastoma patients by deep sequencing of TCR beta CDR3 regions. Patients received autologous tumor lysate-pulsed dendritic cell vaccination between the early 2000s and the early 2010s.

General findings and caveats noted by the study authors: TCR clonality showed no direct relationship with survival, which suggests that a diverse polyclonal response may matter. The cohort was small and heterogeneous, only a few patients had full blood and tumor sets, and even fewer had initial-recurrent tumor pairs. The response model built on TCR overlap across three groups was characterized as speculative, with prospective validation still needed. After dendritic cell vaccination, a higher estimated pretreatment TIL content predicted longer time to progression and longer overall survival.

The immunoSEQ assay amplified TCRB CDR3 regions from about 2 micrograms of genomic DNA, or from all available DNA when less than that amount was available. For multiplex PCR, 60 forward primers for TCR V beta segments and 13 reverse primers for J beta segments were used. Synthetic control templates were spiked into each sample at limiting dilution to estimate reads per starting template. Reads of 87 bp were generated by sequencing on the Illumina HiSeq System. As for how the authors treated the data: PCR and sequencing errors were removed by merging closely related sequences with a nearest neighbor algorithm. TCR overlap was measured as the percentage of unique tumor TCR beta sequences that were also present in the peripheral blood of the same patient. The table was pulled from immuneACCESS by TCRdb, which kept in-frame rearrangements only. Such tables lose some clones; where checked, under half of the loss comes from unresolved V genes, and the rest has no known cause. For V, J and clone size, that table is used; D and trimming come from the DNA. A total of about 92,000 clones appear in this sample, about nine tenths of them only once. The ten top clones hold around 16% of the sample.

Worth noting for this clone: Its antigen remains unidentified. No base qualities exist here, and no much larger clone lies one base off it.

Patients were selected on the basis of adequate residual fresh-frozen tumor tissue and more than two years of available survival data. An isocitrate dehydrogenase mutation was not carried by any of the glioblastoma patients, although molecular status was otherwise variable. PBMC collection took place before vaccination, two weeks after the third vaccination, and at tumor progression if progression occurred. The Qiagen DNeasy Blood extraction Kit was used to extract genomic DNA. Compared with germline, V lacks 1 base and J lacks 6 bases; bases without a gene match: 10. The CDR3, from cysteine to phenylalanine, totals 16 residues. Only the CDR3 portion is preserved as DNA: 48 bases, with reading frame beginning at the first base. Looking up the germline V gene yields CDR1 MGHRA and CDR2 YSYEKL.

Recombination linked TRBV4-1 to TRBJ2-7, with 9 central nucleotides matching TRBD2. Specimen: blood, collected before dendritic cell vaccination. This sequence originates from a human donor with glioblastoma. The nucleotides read TGCGCCAGCAGCCAAGTCCAAGCGGGAGGAGCCCCCGAGCAGTACTTC. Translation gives CASSQVQAGGAPEQYF.